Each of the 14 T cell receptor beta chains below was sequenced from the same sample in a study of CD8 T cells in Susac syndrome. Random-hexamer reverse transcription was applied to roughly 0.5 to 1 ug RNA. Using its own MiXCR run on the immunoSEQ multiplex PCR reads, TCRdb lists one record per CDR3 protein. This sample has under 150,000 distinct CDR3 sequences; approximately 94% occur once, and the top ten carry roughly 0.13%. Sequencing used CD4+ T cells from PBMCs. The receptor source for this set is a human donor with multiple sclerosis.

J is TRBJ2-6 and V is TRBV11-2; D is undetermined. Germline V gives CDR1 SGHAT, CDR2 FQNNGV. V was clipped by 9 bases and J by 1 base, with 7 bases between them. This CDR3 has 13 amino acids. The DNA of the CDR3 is TGTGCCAGTGTTCCATCTGGGGCCAACGTCCTGACTTTC. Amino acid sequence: CASVPSGANVLTF. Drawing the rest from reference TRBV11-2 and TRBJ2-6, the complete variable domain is EAGVAQSPRYKIIEKRQSVAFWCNPISGHATLYWYQQILGQGPKLLIQFQNNGVVDDSQLPKDRFSAERLKGVDSTLKIQPAKLEDSAVYLCASVPSGANVLTFGAGSRLTVL.

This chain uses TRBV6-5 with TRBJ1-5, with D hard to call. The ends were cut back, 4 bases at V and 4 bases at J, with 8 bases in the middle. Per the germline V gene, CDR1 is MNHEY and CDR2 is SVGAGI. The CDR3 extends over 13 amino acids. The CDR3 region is CASSWALNQPQHF. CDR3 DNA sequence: TGTGCCAGCAGTTGGGCCCTAAATCAGCCCCAGCATTTT.

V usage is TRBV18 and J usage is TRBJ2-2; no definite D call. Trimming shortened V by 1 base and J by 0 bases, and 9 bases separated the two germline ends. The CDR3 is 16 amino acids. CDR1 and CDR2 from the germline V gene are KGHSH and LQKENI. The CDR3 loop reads CASSPRSIANTGELFF. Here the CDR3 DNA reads TGTGCCAGCTCACCACGAAGTATAGCGAACACCGGGGAGCTGTTTTTT.

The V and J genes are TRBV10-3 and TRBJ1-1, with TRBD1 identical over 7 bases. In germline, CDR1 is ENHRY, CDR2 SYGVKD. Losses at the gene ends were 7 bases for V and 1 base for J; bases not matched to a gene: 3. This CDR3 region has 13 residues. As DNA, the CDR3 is TGTGCCATCAAGGGACAGCAGAACACTGAAGCTTTCTTT. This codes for CAIKGQQNTEAFF.

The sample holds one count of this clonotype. CDR3 nucleotide sequence: TGTGCCACCAGTGATTCGAAGCGGGGACAAGAGACCCAGTACTTC. It codes for CATSDSKRGQETQYF. This chain links TRBV24-1 with TRBJ2-5; 7 nucleotides align to TRBD2. The CDR3 extends over 15 amino acids. V trimming: 2 bases; J trimming: 2 bases; junction bases outside the gene matches: 4. Looked up from germline, CDR1 is KGHDR and CDR2 is SFDVKD.

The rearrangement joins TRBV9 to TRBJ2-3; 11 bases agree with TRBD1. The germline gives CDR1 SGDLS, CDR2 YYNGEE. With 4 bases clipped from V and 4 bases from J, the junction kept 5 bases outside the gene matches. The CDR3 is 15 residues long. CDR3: CASSPRTGGPDTQYF. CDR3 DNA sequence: TGTGCCAGCAGCCCCCGGACAGGGGGCCCAGATACGCAGTATTTT.

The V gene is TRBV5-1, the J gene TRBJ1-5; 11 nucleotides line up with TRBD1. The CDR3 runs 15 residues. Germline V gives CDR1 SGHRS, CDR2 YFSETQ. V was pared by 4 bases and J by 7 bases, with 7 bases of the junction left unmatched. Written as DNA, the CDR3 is TGCGCCAGCAGCCTCGGACAGGGGGCAGGGCAGCCCCAGCATTTT. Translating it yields CASSLGQGAGQPQHF.

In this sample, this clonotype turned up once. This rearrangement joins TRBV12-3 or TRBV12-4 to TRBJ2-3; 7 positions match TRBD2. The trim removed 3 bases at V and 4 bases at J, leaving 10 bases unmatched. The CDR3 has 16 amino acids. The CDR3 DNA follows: TGTGCCAGCAGTTTCGCGGGAGATTTTGGGGCAGATACGCAGTATTTT. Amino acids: CASSFAGDFGADTQYF.

The CDR3 reads CASSFGQLNTGELFF. The CDR3 region has the DNA TGTGCCAGCAGTTTCGGGCAGCTGAACACCGGGGAGCTGTTTTTT. The chain has TRBV12-3 or TRBV12-4 and TRBJ2-2; no firm D call. The V gene lost 3 bases and the J gene lost 1 base, with 9 bases spanning the gap. The CDR3 length is 15 residues.

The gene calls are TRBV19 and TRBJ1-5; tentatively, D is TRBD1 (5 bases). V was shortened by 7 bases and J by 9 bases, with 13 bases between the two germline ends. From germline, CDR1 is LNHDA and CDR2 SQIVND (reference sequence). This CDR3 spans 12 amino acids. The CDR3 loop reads CASKGSGGPQHF. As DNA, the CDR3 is TGTGCCAGTAAGGGGTCCGGCGGGCCCCAGCATTTT. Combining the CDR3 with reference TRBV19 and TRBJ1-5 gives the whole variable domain DGGITQSPKYLFRKEGQNVTLSCEQNLNHDAMYWYRQDPGQGLRLIYYSQIVNDFQKGDIAEGYSVSREKKESFPLTVTSAQKNPTAFYLCASKGSGGPQHFGDGTRLSIL.

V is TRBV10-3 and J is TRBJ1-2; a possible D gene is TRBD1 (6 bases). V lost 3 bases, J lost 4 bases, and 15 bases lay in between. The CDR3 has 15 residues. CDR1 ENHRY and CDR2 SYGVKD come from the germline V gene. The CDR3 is CAISDSRQVTYGYTF. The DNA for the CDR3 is TGTGCCATCAGTGATTCCCGACAGGTCACCTATGGCTACACCTTC.

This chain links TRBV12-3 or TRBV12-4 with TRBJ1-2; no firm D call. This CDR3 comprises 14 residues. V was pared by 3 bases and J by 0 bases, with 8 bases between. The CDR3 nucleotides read TGTGCCAGCAGTTTTGTCTCTGCTAACTATGGCTACACCTTC. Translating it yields CASSFVSANYGYTF.

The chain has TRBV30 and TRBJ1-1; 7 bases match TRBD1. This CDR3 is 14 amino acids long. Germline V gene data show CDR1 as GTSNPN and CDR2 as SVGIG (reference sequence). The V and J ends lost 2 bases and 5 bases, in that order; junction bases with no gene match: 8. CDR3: CAWSRRGRRTEAFF. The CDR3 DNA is TGTGCCTGGAGTAGGAGGGGGCGGAGGACTGAAGCTTTCTTT.

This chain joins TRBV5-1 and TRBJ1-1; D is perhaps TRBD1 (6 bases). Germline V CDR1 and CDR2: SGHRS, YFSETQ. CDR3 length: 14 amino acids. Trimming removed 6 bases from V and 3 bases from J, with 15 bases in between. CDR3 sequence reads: CASTQGGWDTEAFF. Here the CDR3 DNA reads TGCGCCAGCACCCAAGGGGGGTGGGACACTGAAGCTTTCTTT.